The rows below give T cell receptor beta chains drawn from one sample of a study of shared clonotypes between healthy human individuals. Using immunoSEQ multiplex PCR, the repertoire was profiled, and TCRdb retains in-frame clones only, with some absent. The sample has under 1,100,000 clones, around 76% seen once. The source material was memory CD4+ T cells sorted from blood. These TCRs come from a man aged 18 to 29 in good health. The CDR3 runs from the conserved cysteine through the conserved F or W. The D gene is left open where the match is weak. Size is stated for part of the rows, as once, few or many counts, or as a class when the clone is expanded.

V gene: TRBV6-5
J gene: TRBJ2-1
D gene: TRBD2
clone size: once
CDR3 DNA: TGTGCCAGCAGTTTAGGACTAGCGGGGATCGGCAATGAGCAGTTCTTC
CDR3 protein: CASSLGLAGIGNEQFF

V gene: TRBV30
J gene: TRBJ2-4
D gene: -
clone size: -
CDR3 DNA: TGTGCCTGGAGTGGCGGGGCCTTAGCCAAAAACATTCAGTACTTC
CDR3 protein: CAWSGGALAKNIQYF

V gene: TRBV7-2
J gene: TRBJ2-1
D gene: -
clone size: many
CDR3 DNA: TGTGCCAGCAGCTTAGGCGTCAGGGCTGTGGGATATGAGCAGTTCTTC
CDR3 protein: CASSLGVRAVGYEQFF

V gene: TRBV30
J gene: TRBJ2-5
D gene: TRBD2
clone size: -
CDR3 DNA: TGTGCCTGGAGTCTCGGGGGGTGGGAGACCCAGTACTTC
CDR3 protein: CAWSLGGWETQYF

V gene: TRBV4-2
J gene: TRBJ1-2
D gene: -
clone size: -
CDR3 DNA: TGTGCCAGCAGCCAAGAAAGGACAGCTAACTATGGCTACACCTTC
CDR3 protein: CASSQERTANYGYTF

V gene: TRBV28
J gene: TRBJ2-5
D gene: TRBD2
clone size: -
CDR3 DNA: TGTGCCAGCAGTTTAGCGGGGGGCTCCCAAGAGACCCAGTACTTC
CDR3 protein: CASSLAGGSQETQYF

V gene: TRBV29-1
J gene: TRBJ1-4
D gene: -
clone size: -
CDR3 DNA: TGCAGCGTCCGGACGGTACTCACTGAAAAACTGTTTTTT
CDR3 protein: CSVRTVLTEKLFF

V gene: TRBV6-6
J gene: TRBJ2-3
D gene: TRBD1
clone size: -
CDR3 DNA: TGTGCCAGCAGCAAACAGGGGCGAGAGGGGCAGTATTTT
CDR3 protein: CASSKQGREGQYF

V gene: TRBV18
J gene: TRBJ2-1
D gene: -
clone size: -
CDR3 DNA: TGTGCCAGCTCACCACCGGAGGGTCAAGCCGGGCACAATGAGCAGTTCTTC
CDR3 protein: CASSPPEGQAGHNEQFF

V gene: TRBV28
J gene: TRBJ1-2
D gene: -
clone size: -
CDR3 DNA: TGTGCCAGCAGTCCCTTGAATGCTACAGGCTATGGCTACACCTTC
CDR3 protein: CASSPLNATGYGYTF

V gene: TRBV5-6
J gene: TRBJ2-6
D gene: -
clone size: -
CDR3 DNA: TGTGCCAGCAGCCGGCGGACAGTGAGCTCTGGGGCCAACGTCCTGACTTTC
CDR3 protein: CASSRRTVSSGANVLTF

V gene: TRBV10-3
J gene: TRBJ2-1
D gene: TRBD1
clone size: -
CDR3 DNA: TGTGCCATACAGGACAGGAGCTCCTACAATGAGCAGTTCTTC
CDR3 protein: CAIQDRSSYNEQFF

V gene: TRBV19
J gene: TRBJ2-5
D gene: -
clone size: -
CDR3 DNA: TGTGCCAGTAGTAGTTCCGGTCACCAAGAGACCCAGTACTTC
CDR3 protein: CASSSSGHQETQYF

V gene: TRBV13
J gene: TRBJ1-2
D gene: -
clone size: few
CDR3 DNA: TGTGCCAGCAGCCTACCTATTACAGGCTCCTACACCTTC
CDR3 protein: CASSLPITGSYTF

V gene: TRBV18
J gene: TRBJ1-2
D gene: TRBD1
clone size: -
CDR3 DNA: TGTGCCAGCTCCCCTACCCGGGACAGGGGCGGCTACACCTTC
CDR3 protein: CASSPTRDRGGYTF

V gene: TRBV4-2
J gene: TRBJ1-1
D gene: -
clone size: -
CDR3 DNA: TGTGCCAGCAGCGAACCCGGGGGAGACACTGAAGCTTTCTTT
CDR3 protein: CASSEPGGDTEAFF

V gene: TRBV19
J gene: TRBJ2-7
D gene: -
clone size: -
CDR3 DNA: TGTGCCAGTAGTAACCCCAGTTGGCCCCTTCAAGGCTCCTACGAGCAGTACTTC
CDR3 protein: CASSNPSWPLQGSYEQYF

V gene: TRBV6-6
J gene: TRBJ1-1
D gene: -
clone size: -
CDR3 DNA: TGTGCCAGCAGAGCTTTGGGGCCTAACACTGAAGCTTTCTTT
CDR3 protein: CASRALGPNTEAFF

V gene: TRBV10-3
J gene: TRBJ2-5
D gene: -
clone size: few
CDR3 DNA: TGTGCCATCAGCCCAGGGGATGTGGAGACCCAGTACTTC
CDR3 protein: CAISPGDVETQYF

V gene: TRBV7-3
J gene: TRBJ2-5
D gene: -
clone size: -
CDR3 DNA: TGTGCCAGCAGCCGGTTGGGGGCCGGAGAGACCCAGTACTTC
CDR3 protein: CASSRLGAGETQYF

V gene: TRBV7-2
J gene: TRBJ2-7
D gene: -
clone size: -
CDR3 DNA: TGTGCCAGCAGCTCTTCGGGACTCAAATCCGGGCAGTACTTC
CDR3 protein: CASSSSGLKSGQYF

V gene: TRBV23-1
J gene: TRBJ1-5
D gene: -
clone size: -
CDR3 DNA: TGCGCCAGCATGGGCAGGCAGCATTTT
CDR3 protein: CASMGRQHF

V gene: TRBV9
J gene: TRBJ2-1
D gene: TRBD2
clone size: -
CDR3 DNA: TGTGCCAGCAGCGCCGCGGGACTAGCGGGCGGGAATGAGCAGTTCTTC
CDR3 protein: CASSAAGLAGGNEQFF

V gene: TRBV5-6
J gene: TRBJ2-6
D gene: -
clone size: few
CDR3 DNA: TGTGCCAGCAGCTTGGAAGGGGTTACTGGGGCCAACGTCCTGACTTTC
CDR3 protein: CASSLEGVTGANVLTF

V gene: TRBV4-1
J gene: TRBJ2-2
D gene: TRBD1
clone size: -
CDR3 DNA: TGCGCCAGCAGCAGTCCCGGGACAGGGACCGGGGAGCTGTTTTTT
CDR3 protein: CASSSPGTGTGELFF

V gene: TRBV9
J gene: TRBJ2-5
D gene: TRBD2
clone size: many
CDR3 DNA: TGTGCCAGCAGCGTTTATGGGGGGGTGGAGACCCAGTACTTC
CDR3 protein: CASSVYGGVETQYF

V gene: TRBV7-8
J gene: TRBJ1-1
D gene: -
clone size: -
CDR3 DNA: TGTGCCAGCAGCTTAGGCAGACCCATGAACACTGAAGCTTTCTTT
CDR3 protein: CASSLGRPMNTEAFF

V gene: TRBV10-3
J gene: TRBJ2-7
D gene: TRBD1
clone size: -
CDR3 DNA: TGTGCCATCAGTTCCGGGACAGAAACCTACGAGCAGTACTTC
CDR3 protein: CAISSGTETYEQYF

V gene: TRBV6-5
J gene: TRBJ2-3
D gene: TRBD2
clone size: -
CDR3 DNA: TGTGCCAGCAGTTCCGGACTAGCGGGGGGCCGTACGCAGTATTTT
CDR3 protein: CASSSGLAGGRTQYF

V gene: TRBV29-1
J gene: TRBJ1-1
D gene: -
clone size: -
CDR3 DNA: TGCAGCGTCCACACCGGATTCCCCACTGAAGCTTTCTTT
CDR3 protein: CSVHTGFPTEAFF

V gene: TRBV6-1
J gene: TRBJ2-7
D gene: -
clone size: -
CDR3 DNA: TGTGCCAGCAGTGAAATAGGTCACTCCTACGAGCAGTACTTC
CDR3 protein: CASSEIGHSYEQYF

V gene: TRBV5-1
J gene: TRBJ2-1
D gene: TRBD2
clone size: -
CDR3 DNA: TGCGCCAGCAGCTTTACTAGCGGGACCCCCTACAATGAGCAGTTCTTC
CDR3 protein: CASSFTSGTPYNEQFF

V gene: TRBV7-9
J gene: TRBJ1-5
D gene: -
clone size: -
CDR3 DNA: TGTGCCAGCACCCCGTATAGGCCCCAGCATTTT
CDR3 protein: CASTPYRPQHF

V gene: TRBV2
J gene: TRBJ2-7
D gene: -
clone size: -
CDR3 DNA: TGTGCCAGCAGTGAACGGGCGAGAGGGTGGGGGACCTACGAGCAGTACTTC
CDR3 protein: CASSERARGWGTYEQYF

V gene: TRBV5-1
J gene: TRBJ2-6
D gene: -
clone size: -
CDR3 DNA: TGCGCCAGCAGCTACACTGGGGCCAACGTCCTGACTTTC
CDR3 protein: CASSYTGANVLTF

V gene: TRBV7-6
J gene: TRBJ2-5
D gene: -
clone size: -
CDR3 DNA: TGTGCCAGCAGCCTATCGTCTGTTTGGGGGTCCCAAGAGACCCAGTACTTC
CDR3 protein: CASSLSSVWGSQETQYF